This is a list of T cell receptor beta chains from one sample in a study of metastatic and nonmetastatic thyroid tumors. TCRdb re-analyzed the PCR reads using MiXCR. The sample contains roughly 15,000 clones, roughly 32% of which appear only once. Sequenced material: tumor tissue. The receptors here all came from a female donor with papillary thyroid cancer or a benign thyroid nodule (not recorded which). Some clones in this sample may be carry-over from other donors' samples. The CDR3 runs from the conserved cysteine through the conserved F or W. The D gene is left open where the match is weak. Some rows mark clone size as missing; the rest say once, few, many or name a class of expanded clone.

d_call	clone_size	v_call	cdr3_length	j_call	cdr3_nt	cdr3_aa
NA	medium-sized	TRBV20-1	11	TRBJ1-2	TGCAGTGCTAGAGGAGGGCATGGCTACACCTTC	CSARGGHGYTF
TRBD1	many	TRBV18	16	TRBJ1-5	TGTGCCAGCTCACCGACAGGGGAAGGGACCAATCAGCCCCAGCATTTT	CASSPTGEGTNQPQHF
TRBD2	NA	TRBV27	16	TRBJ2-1	TGTGCCAGCAGTCCCAGGGGTAGCGGGGGGTACAATGAGCAGTTCTTC	CASSPRGSGGYNEQFF
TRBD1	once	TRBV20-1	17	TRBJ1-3	TGCAGTGCTAGAGTCGTCGTAGGGGGCGGCTCTGGAAACACCATATATTTT	CSARVVVGGGSGNTIYF
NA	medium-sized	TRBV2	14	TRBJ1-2	TGTGCCAGCAGCTCAGCTGGGCAGGGGTATGGCTACACCTTC	CASSSAGQGYGYTF
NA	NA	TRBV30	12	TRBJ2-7	TGTGCCTGGAGGTTGAGCTCCTACGAGCAGTACTTC	CAWRLSSYEQYF
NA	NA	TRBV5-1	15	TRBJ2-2	TGCGCCAGCAGCCTAGAAGGAGGGGGCACCGGGGAGCTGTTTTTT	CASSLEGGGTGELFF
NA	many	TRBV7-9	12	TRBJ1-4	TGTGCCAGCAGCTATTCAGTCGAAAAACTGTTTTTT	CASSYSVEKLFF
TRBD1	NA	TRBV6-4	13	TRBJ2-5	TGTGCCAGCGCAAGGGACAGCCACAATGAGAAGTTCTTC	CASARDSHNEKFF
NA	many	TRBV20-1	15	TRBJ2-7	TGCAGTGCTAGAGGGCCCCGGGACACTTCCTACGAGCAGTACTTC	CSARGPRDTSYEQYF
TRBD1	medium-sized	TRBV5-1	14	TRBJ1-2	TGCGCCAGCAGCTTGGGACAGGGTACCTATGGCTACACCTTC	CASSLGQGTYGYTF
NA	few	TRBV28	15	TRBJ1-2	TGTGCCAGCAGTTTACCAGAGAAGATAGCTTATGGCTACACCTTC	CASSLPEKIAYGYTF
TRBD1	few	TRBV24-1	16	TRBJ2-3	TGTGCCACCAGTGACTGGACAGGGGGCGAGGCAGATACGCAGTATTTT	CATSDWTGGEADTQYF
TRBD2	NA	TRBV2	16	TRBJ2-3	TGTGCCAGCAGTGTTAGCCTAGCGGGGGTCACAGATACGCAGTATTTT	CASSVSLAGVTDTQYF
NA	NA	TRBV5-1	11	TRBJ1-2	TGCGCTAGCGGGGAGGGGCCTGGCGAGACCTTC	CASGEGPGETF
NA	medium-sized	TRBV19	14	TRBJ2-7	TGTGCCAGTAGTCCAGGACGGGACTCCTACGAGCAGTACTTC	CASSPGRDSYEQYF
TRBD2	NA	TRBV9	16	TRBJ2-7	TGTGCCAGCAGCGTAAGCCCCTTAGCGGGACCTTACGAGCAGTACTTC	CASSVSPLAGPYEQYF
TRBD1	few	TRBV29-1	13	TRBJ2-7	TGCAGCGTCCTAGGCGAAGGGGGCAACGAGCAGTACTTC	CSVLGEGGNEQYF
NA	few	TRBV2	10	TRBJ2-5	TGTGCCAGCGGTAAAGAGACCCAGTACTTC	CASGKETQYF
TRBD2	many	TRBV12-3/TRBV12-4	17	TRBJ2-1	TGTGCCAGCAGAATAGCCCTAGCGGGGAGCTCCTACAATGAGCAGTTCTTC	CASRIALAGSSYNEQFF
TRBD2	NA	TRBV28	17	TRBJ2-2	TGTGCCAGCAGGGCTCCGGGACTAGCGGGGATCACCGGGGAGCTGTTTTTT	CASRAPGLAGITGELFF
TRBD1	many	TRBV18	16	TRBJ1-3	TGTGCCAGCTCACTAAAACCCGACAGGGCGGGAAACACCATATATTTT	CASSLKPDRAGNTIYF
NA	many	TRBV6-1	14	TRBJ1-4	TGTGCCAGCAGCCCCAGTGCAACTAATGAAAAACTGTTTTTT	CASSPSATNEKLFF
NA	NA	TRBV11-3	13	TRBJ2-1	TGTGCCAGCACCCAACGACACGGTGATGAGCAGTTCTTC	CASTQRHGDEQFF
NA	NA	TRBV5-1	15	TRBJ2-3	TGCGCCAGCAGCTTGGCCTCGATGGGGGTTGATACGCAGTATTTT	CASSLASMGVDTQYF
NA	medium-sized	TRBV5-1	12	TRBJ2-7	TGCGCCAGCAGCTTTGAGGGGTACGAGCAGTACTTC	CASSFEGYEQYF
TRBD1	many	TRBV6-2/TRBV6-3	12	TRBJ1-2	TGTGCCAGCAGAAATGGACAGGGTGGCTACACCTTC	CASRNGQGGYTF
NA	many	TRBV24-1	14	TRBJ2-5	TGTGCCACCAGTGATCTGGGACCCCCGGAGACCCAGTACTTC	CATSDLGPPETQYF